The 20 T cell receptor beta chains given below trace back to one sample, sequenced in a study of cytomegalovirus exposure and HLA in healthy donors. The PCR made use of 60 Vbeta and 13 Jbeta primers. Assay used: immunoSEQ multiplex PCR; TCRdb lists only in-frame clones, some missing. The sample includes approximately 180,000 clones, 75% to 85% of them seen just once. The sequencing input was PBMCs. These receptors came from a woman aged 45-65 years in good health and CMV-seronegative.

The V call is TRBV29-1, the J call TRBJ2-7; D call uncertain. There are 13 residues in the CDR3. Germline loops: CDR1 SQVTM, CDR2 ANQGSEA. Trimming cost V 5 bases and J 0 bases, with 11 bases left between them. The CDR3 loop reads CSVSTASSYEQYF. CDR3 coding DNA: TGCAGCGTTAGCACGGCTAGCTCCTACGAGCAGTACTTC.

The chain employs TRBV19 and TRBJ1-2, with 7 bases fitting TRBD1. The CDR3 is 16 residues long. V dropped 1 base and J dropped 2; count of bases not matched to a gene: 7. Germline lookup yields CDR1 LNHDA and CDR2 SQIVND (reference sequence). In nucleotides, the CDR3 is TGTGCCAGTAGTATAGGGACAGGAACCTTAAACTATGGCTACACCTTC. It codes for CASSIGTGTLNYGYTF.

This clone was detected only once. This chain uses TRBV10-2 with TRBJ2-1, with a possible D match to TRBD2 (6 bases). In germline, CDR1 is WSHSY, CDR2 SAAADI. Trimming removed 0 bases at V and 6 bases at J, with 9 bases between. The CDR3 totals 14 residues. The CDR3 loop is CASSESQRVNEQFF. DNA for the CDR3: TGCGCCAGCAGTGAGTCTCAGCGGGTCAATGAGCAGTTCTTC.

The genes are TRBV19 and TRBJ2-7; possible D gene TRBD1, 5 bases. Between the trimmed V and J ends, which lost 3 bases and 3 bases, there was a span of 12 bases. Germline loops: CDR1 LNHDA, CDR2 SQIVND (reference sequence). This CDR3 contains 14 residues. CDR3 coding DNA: TGTGCCAGTAGTATTGGCAGGGTGAACTACGAGCAGTACTTC. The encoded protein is CASSIGRVNYEQYF.

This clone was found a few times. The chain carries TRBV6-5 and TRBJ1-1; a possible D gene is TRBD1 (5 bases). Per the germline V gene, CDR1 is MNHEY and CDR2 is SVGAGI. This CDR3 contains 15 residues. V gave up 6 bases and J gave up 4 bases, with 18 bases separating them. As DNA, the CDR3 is TGTGCCAGCAGCCTCAGGGAGGGAGTGGCCACTGAAGCTTTCTTT. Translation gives CASSLREGVATEAFF.

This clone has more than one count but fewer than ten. The CDR3 sequence: CASSLEGGQSSPLHF. The CDR3 coding sequence is TGTGCCAGCAGCTTGGAGGGGGGGCAGAGTTCACCCCTCCACTTT. The V call is TRBV5-4, the J call TRBJ1-6, with a weak D call TRBD1 (6 bases). Germline V gene data show CDR1 as SGHNT and CDR2 as YYREEE (reference sequence). There are 15 residues in the CDR3. V was pared by 0 bases and J by 9 bases, with 13 bases between. The full variable domain, its missing parts supplied by reference TRBV5-4 and TRBJ1-6, is ETGVTQSPTHLIKTRGQQVTLRCSSQSGHNTVSWYQQALGQGPQFIFQYYREEENGRGNFPPRFSGLQFPNYSSELNVNALELDDSALYLCASSLEGGQSSPLHFGNGTRLTVT.

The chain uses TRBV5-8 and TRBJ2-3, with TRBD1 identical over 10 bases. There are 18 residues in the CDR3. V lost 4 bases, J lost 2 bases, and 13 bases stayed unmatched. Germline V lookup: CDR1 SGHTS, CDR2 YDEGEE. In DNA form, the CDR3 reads TGTGCCAGCAGCCTAGGGACAGGGGTCGGGCCGTACACAGATACGCAGTATTTT. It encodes CASSLGTGVGPYTDTQYF.

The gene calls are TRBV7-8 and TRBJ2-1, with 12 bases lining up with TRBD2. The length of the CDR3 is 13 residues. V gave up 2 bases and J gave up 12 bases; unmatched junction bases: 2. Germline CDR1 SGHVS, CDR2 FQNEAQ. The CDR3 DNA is TGTGCCAGCAGCTTACGGACTAGCGGGATGCAGTTCTTC. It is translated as CASSLRTSGMQFF.

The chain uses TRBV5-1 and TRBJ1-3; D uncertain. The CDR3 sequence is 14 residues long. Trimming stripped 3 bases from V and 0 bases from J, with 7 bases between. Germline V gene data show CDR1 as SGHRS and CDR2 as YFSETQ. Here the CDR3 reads CASSSESSGNTIYF. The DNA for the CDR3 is TGCGCCAGCAGCTCCGAGAGCTCTGGAAACACCATATATTTT.

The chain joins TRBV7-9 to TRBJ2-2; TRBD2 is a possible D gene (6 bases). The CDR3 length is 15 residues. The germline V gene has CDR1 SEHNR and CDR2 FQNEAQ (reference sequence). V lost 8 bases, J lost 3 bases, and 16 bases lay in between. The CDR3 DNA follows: TGTGCCAGCCGAGGAGGAGGGATAGACACCGGGGAGCTGTTTTTT. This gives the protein CASRGGGIDTGELFF.

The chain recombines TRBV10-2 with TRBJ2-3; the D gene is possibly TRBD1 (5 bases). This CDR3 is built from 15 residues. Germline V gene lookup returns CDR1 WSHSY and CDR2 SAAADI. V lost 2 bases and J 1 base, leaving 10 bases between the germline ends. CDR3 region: CASSERGLGTDTQYF. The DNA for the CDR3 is TGCGCCAGCAGTGAGAGGGGTCTCGGCACAGATACGCAGTATTTT.

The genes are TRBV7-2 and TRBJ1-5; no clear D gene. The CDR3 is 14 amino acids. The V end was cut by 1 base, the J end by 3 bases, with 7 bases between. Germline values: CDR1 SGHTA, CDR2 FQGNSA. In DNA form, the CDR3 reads TGTGCCAGCAGCTTAGGGCCAAACAATCAGCCCCAGCATTTT. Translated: CASSLGPNNQPQHF.

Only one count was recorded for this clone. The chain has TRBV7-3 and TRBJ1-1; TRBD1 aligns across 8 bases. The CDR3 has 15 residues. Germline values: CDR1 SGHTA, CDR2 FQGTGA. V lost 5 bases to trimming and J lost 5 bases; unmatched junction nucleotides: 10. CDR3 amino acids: CASSLLGQGRTEAFF. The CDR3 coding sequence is TGTGCCAGCAGCCTACTAGGACAGGGACGGACTGAAGCTTTCTTT. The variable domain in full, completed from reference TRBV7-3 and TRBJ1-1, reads GAGVSQTPSNKVTEKGKYVELRCDPISGHTALYWYRQSLGQGPEFLIYFQGTGAADDSGLPNDRFFAVRPEGSVSTLKIQRTERGDSAVYLCASSLLGQGRTEAFFGQGTRLTVV.

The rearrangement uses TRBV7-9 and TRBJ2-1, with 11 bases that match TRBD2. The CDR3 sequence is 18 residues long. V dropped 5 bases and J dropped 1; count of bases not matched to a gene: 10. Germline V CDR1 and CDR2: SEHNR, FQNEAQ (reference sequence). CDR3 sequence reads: CASSLLAGETRSYNEQFF. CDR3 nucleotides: TGTGCCAGCAGCCTACTAGCGGGGGAGACCAGGTCCTACAATGAGCAGTTCTTC.

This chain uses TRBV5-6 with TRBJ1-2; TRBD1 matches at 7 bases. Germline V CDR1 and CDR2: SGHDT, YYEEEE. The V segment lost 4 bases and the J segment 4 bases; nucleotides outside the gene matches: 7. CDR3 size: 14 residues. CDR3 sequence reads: CASSLDRTLYGYTF. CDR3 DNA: TGTGCCAGCAGCCTGGACAGGACCCTCTATGGCTACACCTTC.

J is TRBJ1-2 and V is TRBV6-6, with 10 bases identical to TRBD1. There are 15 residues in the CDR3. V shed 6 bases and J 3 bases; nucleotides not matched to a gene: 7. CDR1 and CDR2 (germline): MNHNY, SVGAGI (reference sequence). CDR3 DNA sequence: TGTGCCAGCAGGAATGACAGGGGGCAAGACTATGGCTACACCTTC. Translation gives CASRNDRGQDYGYTF.

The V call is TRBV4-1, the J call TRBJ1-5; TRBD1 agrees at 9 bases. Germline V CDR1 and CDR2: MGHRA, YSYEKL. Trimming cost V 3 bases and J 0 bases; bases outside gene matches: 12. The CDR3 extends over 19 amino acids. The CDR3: CASSHAGTGPPLSNQPQHF. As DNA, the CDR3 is TGCGCCAGCAGCCATGCCGGGACAGGGCCTCCCCTTAGCAATCAGCCCCAGCATTTT.

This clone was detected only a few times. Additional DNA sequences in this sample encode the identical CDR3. The CDR3 sequence: CASSSGMNTEAFF. Here the CDR3 DNA reads TGTGCCAGCAGTTCGGGGATGAACACTGAAGCTTTCTTT. J is TRBJ1-1 and V is TRBV7-3; D is undetermined. The germline V and J ends were trimmed by 6 bases and 0 bases, with 8 bases remaining between them. CDR3 size: 13 residues. Germline V lookup: CDR1 SGHTA, CDR2 FQGTGA. Full variable domain (remainder filled in from reference TRBV7-3 and TRBJ1-1): GAGVSQTPSNKVTEKGKYVELRCDPISGHTALYWYRQSLGQGPEFLIYFQGTGAADDSGLPNDRFFAVRPEGSVSTLKIQRTERGDSAVYLCASSSGMNTEAFFGQGTRLTVV.

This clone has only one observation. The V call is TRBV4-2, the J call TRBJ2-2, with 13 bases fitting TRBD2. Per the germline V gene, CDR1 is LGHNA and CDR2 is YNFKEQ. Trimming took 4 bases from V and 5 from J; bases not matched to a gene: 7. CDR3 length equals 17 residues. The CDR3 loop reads CASSLRLAGGETGELFF. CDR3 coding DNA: TGTGCCAGCAGCCTAAGACTAGCGGGAGGAGAAACCGGGGAGCTGTTTTTT.

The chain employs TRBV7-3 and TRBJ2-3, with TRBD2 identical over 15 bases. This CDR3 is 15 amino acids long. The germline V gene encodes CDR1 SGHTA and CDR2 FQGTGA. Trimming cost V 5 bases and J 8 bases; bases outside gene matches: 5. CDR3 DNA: TGTGCCAGCAGCCAGGGACTAGCGGGGGGCGCTACGCAGTATTTT. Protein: CASSQGLAGGATQYF.